A single sample gave rise to the 32 T cell receptor beta chains below, sequenced in a study of molecular identifiers for immune sequencing clone quantification. MiXCR was run by TCRdb on the PCR reads, yielding one entry per CDR3 protein. The sample has about 500,000 distinct CDR3 sequences; 25% are singletons. Sample: naive CD8+ T cells from blood, with Jurkat cell RNA spiked in. Sample subset: FACS-sorted CD8+CD4-CCR7+CD45RA+ naive T cells. Source of these receptors: a human donor in good health. Some libraries in this study had Jurkat cell RNA spiked in.

This clonotype appeared many times. CDR3 amino acids: CASSYRITEAFF. As DNA, the CDR3 is TGTGCCAGCAGTTACAGGATCACTGAAGCTTTCTTT. The V gene is TRBV12-3 or TRBV12-4, the J gene TRBJ1-1; D is perhaps TRBD1 (5 bases). The CDR3 is 12 amino acids. V was cut by 4 bases and J by 4 bases, with 7 bases left in between.

J is TRBJ2-1 and V is TRBV5-5; D gene unclear. Germline values: CDR1 SGHKS, CDR2 YYEKEE (reference sequence). The length of the CDR3 is 11 residues. V was pared by 1 base and J by 9 bases, with 5 bases between. CDR3 sequence reads: CASSLPSEQFF. CDR3 sequence (DNA): TGTGCCAGCAGCTTGCCCAGTGAGCAGTTCTTC.

This clonotype was recorded many times. The chain couples TRBV29-1 to TRBJ2-5, with 7 bases that match TRBD1. Germline V gives CDR1 SQVTM, CDR2 ANQGSEA. V lost 5 bases to trimming and J lost 5 bases; unmatched junction nucleotides: 14. The CDR3 totals 15 residues. CDR3 DNA sequence: TGCAGCGTTTTCCCCCAAACAGGGGTTCACGAGACCCAGTACTTC. Amino acid sequence: CSVFPQTGVHETQYF.

The rearrangement links TRBV7-9 to TRBJ2-3; D ambiguous. V was shortened by 7 bases and J by 6 bases, with 20 bases between the two germline ends. The length of the CDR3 is 15 residues. The germline CDR1 and CDR2 sequences are SEHNR and FQNEAQ (reference sequence). The CDR3 DNA reads TGTGCCAGCATCGCCCCCGAGGCGGTACTGGATACGCAGTATTTT. Amino acids: CASIAPEAVLDTQYF.

This clonotype was seen many times. The V gene is TRBV4-1, the J gene TRBJ1-4, with D hard to call. This CDR3 contains 14 residues. Germline CDR1 and CDR2: MGHRA and YSYEKL. Trimming pared 6 bases from V and 8 bases from J, leaving 16 bases between. In nucleotides, the CDR3 is TGCGCCAGCAGGCCGGGCGTGGGCGCGGAAAAACTGTTTTTT. Residues: CASRPGVGAEKLFF.

This clonotype has just a few counts. The rearrangement uses TRBV7-8 and TRBJ2-3, with a possible D match to TRBD1 (6 bases). The length of the CDR3 is 18 residues. Germline values: CDR1 SGHVS, CDR2 FQNEAQ. Trimming shortened V by 5 bases and J by 6 bases, and 27 bases separated the two germline ends. Written as DNA, the CDR3 is TGTGCCAGCAGCCCTCCCTCTCAAACAGGGCACTTTTCTGATACGCAGTATTTT. Protein product: CASSPPSQTGHFSDTQYF.

V is TRBV5-1 and J is TRBJ1-4; D ambiguous. CDR3 length: 14 amino acids. CDR1 SGHRS and CDR2 YFSETQ come from the germline V gene. V gave up 9 bases and J gave up 4 bases, with 16 bases separating them. Written as DNA, the CDR3 is TGCGCCAACAGTTTCACAGAGCTTAATGAAAAACTGTTTTTT. Translating it yields CANSFTELNEKLFF.

The CDR3 DNA follows: TGTGCCAGCAGTTTAGTCAGTATCTCGGCGGAGACCCAGTACTTC. Its translation: CASSLVSISAETQYF. The chain recombines TRBV12-3 or TRBV12-4 with TRBJ2-5, with D hard to call. The CDR3 is made up of 15 amino acids. V was pared by 1 base and J by 5 bases, with 14 bases between.

The chain carries TRBV7-9 and TRBJ2-2; 7 bases are a match to TRBD1. V was clipped by 5 bases and J by 5 bases; unmatched bases: 8. CDR3 length equals 15 residues. Germline CDR1 and CDR2: SEHNR and FQNEAQ (reference sequence). The CDR3: CASSTWDSSTGELFF. The CDR3, as DNA: TGTGCCAGCAGCACCTGGGACAGTTCGACCGGGGAGCTGTTTTTT.

This clonotype was found many times. The chain joins TRBV27 to TRBJ2-3; the D gene is possibly TRBD2 (7 bases). CDR1 is MNHEY, CDR2 SMNVEV, per germline (reference sequence). Trimming shortened V by 3 bases and J by 4 bases, and 14 bases separated the two germline ends. The CDR3 length is 15 residues. CDR3 bases: TGTGCCAGCAGTTTCGGGGGGCTTAGGGCAGATACGCAGTATTTT. Encoded protein: CASSFGGLRADTQYF.

This clonotype was observed many times. The V and J genes are TRBV4-2 and TRBJ2-7; possible D gene TRBD2, 5 bases. The CDR3 totals 16 residues. V was cut by 3 bases and J by 2 bases, with 17 bases left in between. Germline V gene lookup returns CDR1 LGHNA and CDR2 YNFKEQ. The CDR3, as DNA: TGTGCCAGCAGCCAGCTGGGAGCAACGTCGGCCTACGAGCAGTACTTC. This codes for CASSQLGATSAYEQYF.

The sample holds a few counts of this clonotype. V usage is TRBV27 and J usage is TRBJ1-2, with TRBD1 matching over 7 bases. V lost 3 bases and J lost 7; bases outside the gene matches: 5. Looked up from germline, CDR1 is MNHEY and CDR2 is SMNVEV (reference sequence). CDR3 length equals 13 residues. CDR3 residues: CASSLDRRRGYTF. CDR3 DNA: TGTGCCAGCAGTTTGGACAGGAGACGTGGCTACACCTTC.

The chain is built from TRBV7-6 and TRBJ1-3, with 7 positions matching TRBD1. Germline V lookup: CDR1 SGHVS, CDR2 FNYEAQ. The junction had 4 bases not matched to a gene; V was cut back by 5 bases and J by 0 bases. The CDR3 runs to 15 residues. The CDR3 DNA is TGTGCCAGCAGCAAGGGACAGAACTCTGGAAACACCATATATTTT. Translating gives CASSKGQNSGNTIYF.

At least ten counts were recorded for this clonotype. The rearrangement links TRBV5-4 to TRBJ2-3; 8 bases line up with TRBD2. The CDR3 length is 15 residues. Germline CDR1 SGHNT, CDR2 YYREEE (reference sequence). With 2 bases clipped from V and 6 bases from J, the junction kept 8 bases outside the gene matches. This CDR3 reads CASSFPGLETDTQYF. The CDR3 nucleotides are TGTGCCAGCAGCTTCCCGGGACTAGAAACCGATACGCAGTATTTT.

This clonotype turned up a few times. The chain uses TRBV6-2 or TRBV6-3 and TRBJ2-7, with 9 bases matching TRBD1. This CDR3 contains 17 residues. With 2 bases clipped from V and 3 bases from J, the junction kept 11 bases outside the gene matches. Germline values: CDR1 MNHEY, CDR2 SVGEGT. CDR3 bases: TGTGCCAGCAGTTACCTGGGAACGGGACAGGGAATCTACGAGCAGTACTTC. This encodes CASSYLGTGQGIYEQYF.

At least ten counts were recorded for this clonotype. V and J are TRBV28 and TRBJ2-3; the match to TRBD1 covers 7 bases. The CDR3 loop spans 17 amino acids. CDR1 and CDR2 (germline): MDHEN, SYDVKM. V was pared by 2 bases and J by 4 bases, with 12 bases of the junction left unmatched. CDR3: CASSLTPQQGWADTQYF. CDR3 nucleotides: TGTGCCAGCAGTTTAACCCCACAACAGGGGTGGGCAGATACGCAGTATTTT.

As to this clonotype: Possible read error: a much larger clone is one base away. The chain uses TRBV7-6 and TRBJ1-4; D call uncertain. V was shortened by 1 base and J by 1 base, with 10 bases between the two germline ends. Germline V gene lookup returns CDR1 SGHVS and CDR2 FNYEAQ. This CDR3 spans 16 amino acids. DNA of the CDR3: TGTGCCAGCAGCTTAGTGACCCGGCGAACTAATGAAAAACTGTTTTTT. Its protein is CASSLVTRRTNEKLFF.

This clonotype was observed many times. The chain has TRBV7-6 and TRBJ1-1; TRBD1 is a possible D gene (6 bases). Germline CDR1 and CDR2: SGHVS and FNYEAQ. V gave up 2 bases and J gave up 0 bases, with 16 bases separating them. This CDR3 region has 17 residues. The CDR3 here is CASSLSPPAGVNTEAFF. CDR3 coding DNA: TGTGCCAGCAGCTTATCCCCTCCTGCAGGGGTGAACACTGAAGCTTTCTTT.

Only one count was recorded for this clonotype. This may come from a read error, since a much larger clone is one base off. The chain carries TRBV14 and TRBJ1-4; D is unclear. Per the germline V gene, CDR1 is SGHDN and CDR2 is FVKESK. The V gene lost 4 bases and the J gene lost 7 bases, with 16 bases spanning the gap. CDR3 length equals 15 residues. CDR3 DNA sequence: TGTGCCAGCAGCCCATACGCAGTGCCTAGTGAAAAACTGTTTTTT. Amino acid sequence: CASSPYAVPSEKLFF.

V gene TRBV19 combines with J gene TRBJ1-2; 9 nucleotides agree with TRBD1. This CDR3 region has 13 residues. The V gene end was trimmed by 5 bases and the J gene end by 5 bases; junction bases not matched to a gene: 3. CDR1 is LNHDA and CDR2 is SQIVND in the germline V gene (reference sequence). The CDR3 DNA follows: TGTGCCAGTAGTGCCGGACAGGGGTATGGCTACACCTTC. Protein sequence: CASSAGQGYGYTF.

The table lists this clonotype with a few counts. V usage is TRBV14 and J usage is TRBJ1-3; D not resolved. The CDR3 sequence is 15 residues long. Germline V gene lookup returns CDR1 SGHDN and CDR2 FVKESK. V was clipped by 1 base and J by 2 bases, with 9 bases between them. The CDR3 spells CASSQGFGTGNTIYF. CDR3 nucleotides: TGTGCCAGCAGCCAAGGTTTTGGTACTGGAAACACCATATATTTT.

In its sample, this clonotype was seen a few times. The V gene is TRBV6-1, the J gene TRBJ2-7, with a possible D match to TRBD1 (6 bases). The germline CDR1 and CDR2 sequences are MNHNS and SASEGT. CDR3 length: 14 amino acids. Trimming removed 7 bases at V and 1 base at J, with 14 bases between. The DNA of the CDR3 is TGTGCCAGCAACAGACTGGACAGATCCTACGAGCAGTACTTC. It translates to CASNRLDRSYEQYF.

The CDR3 is CASSQVPGFHQPQHF. The CDR3 DNA is TGTGCCAGCAGCCAAGTTCCGGGGTTTCATCAGCCCCAGCATTTT. This rearrangement joins TRBV3-1 to TRBJ1-5, with D unclear. This CDR3 is built from 15 residues. Trimming left V 1 base short and J 5 bases short, with 12 bases between. Germline V CDR1 and CDR2: LGHDT, YNNKEL (reference sequence).

V gene TRBV6-2 or TRBV6-3 combines with J gene TRBJ2-3, with D perhaps TRBD1 or TRBD2 (5 bases each). Trimming left V 7 bases short and J 4 bases short, with 12 bases between. The CDR3 is 13 residues long. Germline V gene lookup returns CDR1 MNHEY and CDR2 SVGEGT. CDR3 nucleotide sequence: TGTGCCAGCAATCGGGGCCTCGCAGATACGCAGTATTTT. It is translated as CASNRGLADTQYF.

In its sample, this clonotype was seen a few times. The chain combines TRBV27 with TRBJ2-7; D could derive from TRBD1 or TRBD2 (5 bases each). The CDR3 has 15 amino acids. CDR1 MNHEY and CDR2 SMNVEV come from the germline V gene (reference sequence). The germline V and J ends were trimmed by 10 bases and 0 bases, with 19 bases remaining between them. CDR3 DNA sequence: TGTGCCACCTCGCGATGGACGGGGCCCTCCTACGAGCAGTACTTC. Translated, it gives CATSRWTGPSYEQYF.

Only a few counts were recorded for this clonotype. The chain recombines TRBV4-1 with TRBJ2-1; TRBD2 matches 7 bases. Germline loops: CDR1 MGHRA, CDR2 YSYEKL. CDR3 length: 17 residues. Losses at the gene ends were 4 bases for V and 5 bases for J; bases not matched to a gene: 14. The CDR3 region has the DNA TGCGCCAGCAGCCGCCTCTCCGGCCTAGCGGAAAACAATGAGCAGTTCTTC. Amino acids: CASSRLSGLAENNEQFF.

The rearrangement uses TRBV7-9 and TRBJ1-4, with TRBD1 matching 8 bases. Germline loops: CDR1 SEHNR, CDR2 FQNEAQ (reference sequence). The V segment lost 5 bases and the J segment 8 bases; nucleotides outside the gene matches: 7. The CDR3 extends over 14 amino acids. The CDR3 region has the DNA TGTGCCAGCAGCCTCGGACAGGGTATGGAAAAACTGTTTTTT. It encodes CASSLGQGMEKLFF.

A remark on this clonotype: The CDR3 does not close with the conserved phenylalanine or tryptophan, likely indicating a read error. The V gene is TRBV7-8, the J gene TRBJ2-3, with no clear D. V lost 1 base, J lost 5 bases, and 4 bases lay in between. From germline, CDR1 is SGHVS and CDR2 FQNEAQ. The CDR3 is 12 residues long. The CDR3 bases are TGTGCCAGCAGCTTAGAGGTAGATACGCAGTATTTG. Translating gives CASSLEVDTQYL.

This clonotype was detected many times. The V call is TRBV27, the J call TRBJ1-5; unclear D gene. The V end lost 2 bases, the J end lost 8 bases, and 13 bases lay between the germline ends. This CDR3 has 14 amino acids. Germline-derived CDR1 and CDR2 are MNHEY and SMNVEV (reference sequence). The CDR3 sequence: CASSLAGRVEPQHF. CDR3 sequence (DNA): TGTGCCAGCAGTTTAGCGGGCCGGGTAGAGCCCCAGCATTTT.

V and J are TRBV19 and TRBJ1-1, with D maybe TRBD1 (6 bases). Trimming took off 4 bases at V and 4 bases at J, with 16 bases between the two ends. In germline, CDR1 is LNHDA, CDR2 SQIVND (reference sequence). The CDR3 is 15 residues long. In DNA, the CDR3 is TGTGCCAGTAGTAATGGGGGCTTAGTTAGCACTGAAGCTTTCTTT. Translated: CASSNGGLVSTEAFF. The full variable domain, its missing parts supplied by reference TRBV19 and TRBJ1-1, is DGGITQSPKYLFRKEGQNVTLSCEQNLNHDAMYWYRQDPGQGLRLIYYSQIVNDFQKGDIAEGYSVSREKKESFPLTVTSAQKNPTAFYLCASSNGGLVSTEAFFGQGTRLTVV.

Only a few counts were recorded for this clonotype. The rearrangement uses TRBV2 and TRBJ1-5; D is ambiguous. The V gene's germline CDR1 is SNHLY and CDR2 FYNNEI. The CDR3 runs to 12 residues. The V end lost 7 bases, the J end lost 3 bases, and 7 bases lay between the germline ends. As DNA, the CDR3 is TGTGCCAGCAATGGGATCAATCAGCCCCAGCATTTT. This codes for CASNGINQPQHF.

This clonotype came up a few times. The V gene is TRBV9, the J gene TRBJ2-7; tentative D call: TRBD2 (5 bases). The CDR3 has 14 residues. V was shortened by 0 bases and J by 5 bases, with 12 bases between the two germline ends. Per the germline V gene, CDR1 is SGDLS and CDR2 is YYNGEE. CDR3 sequence reads: CASSVEGGTDEQYF. CDR3 coding DNA: TGTGCCAGCAGCGTAGAAGGAGGTACGGACGAGCAGTACTTC.